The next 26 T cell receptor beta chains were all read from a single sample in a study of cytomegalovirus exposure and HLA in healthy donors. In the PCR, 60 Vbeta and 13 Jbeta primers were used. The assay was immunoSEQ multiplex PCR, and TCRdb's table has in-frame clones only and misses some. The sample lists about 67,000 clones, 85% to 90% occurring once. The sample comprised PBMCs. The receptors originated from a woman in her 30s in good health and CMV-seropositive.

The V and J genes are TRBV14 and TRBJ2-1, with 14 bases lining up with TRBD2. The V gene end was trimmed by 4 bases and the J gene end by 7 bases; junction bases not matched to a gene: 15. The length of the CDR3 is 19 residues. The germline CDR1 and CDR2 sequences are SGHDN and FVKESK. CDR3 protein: CASSPIRTSGRRLRNEQFF. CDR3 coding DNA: TGTGCCAGCAGCCCCATCCGGACTAGCGGGAGGAGGTTGAGGAATGAGCAGTTCTTC.

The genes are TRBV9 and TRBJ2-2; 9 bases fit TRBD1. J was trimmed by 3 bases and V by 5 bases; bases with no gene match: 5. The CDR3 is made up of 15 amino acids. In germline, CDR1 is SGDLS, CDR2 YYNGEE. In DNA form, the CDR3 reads TGTGCCAGCAGTTGGACAGGGGCGGACACCGGGGAGCTGTTTTTT. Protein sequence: CASSWTGADTGELFF.

CDR3 in amino acids: CASSPFVTGTSAEAFF. The CDR3 DNA reads TGTGCCAGCTCACCATTCGTGACAGGGACGTCGGCTGAAGCTTTCTTT. The J gene is TRBJ1-1, the V gene TRBV18; 7 bases agree with TRBD1. The germline CDR1 and CDR2 sequences are KGHSH and LQKENI. This CDR3 region has 16 residues. The junction had 12 bases not matched to a gene; V was cut back by 2 bases and J by 6 bases.

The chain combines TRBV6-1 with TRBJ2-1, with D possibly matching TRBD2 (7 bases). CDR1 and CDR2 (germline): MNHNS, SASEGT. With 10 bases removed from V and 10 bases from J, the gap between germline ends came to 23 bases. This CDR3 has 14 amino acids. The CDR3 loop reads CANSIRGGAGEQFF. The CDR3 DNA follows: TGTGCCAACTCCATAAGGGGGGGGGCGGGCGAGCAGTTCTTC.

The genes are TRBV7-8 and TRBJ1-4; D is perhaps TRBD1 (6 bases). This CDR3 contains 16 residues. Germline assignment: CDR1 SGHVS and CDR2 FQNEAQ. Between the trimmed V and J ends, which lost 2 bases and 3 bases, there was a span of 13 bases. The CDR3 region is CASSLSWTAANEKLFF. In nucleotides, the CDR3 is TGTGCCAGCAGCTTAAGCTGGACAGCCGCTAATGAAAAACTGTTTTTT.

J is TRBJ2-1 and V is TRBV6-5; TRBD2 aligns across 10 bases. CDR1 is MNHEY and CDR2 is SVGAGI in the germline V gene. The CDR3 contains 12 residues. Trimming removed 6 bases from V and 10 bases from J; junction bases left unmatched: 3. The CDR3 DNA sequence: TGTGCCAGCAGACTTAGCGGGAGGGAGCAGTTCTTC. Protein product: CASRLSGREQFF.

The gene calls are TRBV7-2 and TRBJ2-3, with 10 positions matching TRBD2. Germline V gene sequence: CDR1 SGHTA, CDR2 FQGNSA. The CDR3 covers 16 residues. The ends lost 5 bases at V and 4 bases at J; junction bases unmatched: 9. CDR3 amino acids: CASSPQGTSVADTQYF. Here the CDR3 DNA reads TGTGCCAGCAGCCCCCAGGGGACTAGCGTTGCAGATACGCAGTATTTT.

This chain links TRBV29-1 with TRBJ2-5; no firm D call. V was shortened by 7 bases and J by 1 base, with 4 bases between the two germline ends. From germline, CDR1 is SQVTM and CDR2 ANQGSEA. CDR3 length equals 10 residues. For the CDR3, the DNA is TGCAGCGCCGGCCAAGAGACCCAGTACTTC. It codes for CSAGQETQYF.

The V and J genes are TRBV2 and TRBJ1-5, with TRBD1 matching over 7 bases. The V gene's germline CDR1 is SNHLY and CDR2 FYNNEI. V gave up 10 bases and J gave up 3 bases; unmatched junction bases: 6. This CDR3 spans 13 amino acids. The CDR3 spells CATQGQNNQPQHF. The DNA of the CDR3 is TGTGCCACACAGGGACAGAACAATCAGCCCCAGCATTTT.

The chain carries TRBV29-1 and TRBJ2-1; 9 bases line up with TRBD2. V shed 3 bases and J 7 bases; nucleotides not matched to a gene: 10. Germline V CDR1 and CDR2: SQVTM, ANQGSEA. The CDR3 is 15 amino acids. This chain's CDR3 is CSVDSGSPPWNEQFF. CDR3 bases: TGCAGCGTTGATAGCGGGAGTCCCCCCTGGAATGAGCAGTTCTTC.

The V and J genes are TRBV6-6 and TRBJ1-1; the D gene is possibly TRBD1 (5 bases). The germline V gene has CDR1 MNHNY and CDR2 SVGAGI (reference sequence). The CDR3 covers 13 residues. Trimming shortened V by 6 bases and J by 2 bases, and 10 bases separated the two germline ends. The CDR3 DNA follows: TGTGCCAGCAGCTGGGGGGGAAACACTGAAGCTTTCTTT. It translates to CASSWGGNTEAFF.

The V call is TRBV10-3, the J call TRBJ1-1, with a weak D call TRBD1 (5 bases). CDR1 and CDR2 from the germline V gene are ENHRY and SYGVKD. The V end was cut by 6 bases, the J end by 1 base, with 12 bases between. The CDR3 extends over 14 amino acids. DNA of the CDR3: TGTGCCATCAGGGGGGGATGCTCGAACACTGAAGCTTTCTTT. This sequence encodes CAIRGGCSNTEAFF.

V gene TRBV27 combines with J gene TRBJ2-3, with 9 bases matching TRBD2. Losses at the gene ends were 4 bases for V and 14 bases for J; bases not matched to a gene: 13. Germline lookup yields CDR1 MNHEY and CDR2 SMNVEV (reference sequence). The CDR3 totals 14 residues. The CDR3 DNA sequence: TGTGCCAGCAGTTCGTCTTCACATGGCGGGGGGGGGTATTTT. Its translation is CASSSSSHGGGGYF.

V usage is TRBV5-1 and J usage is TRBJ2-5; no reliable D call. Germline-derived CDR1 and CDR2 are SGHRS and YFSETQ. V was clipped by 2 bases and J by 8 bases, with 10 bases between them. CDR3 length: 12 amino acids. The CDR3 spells CASSLQSNTQYF. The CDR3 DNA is TGCGCCAGCAGCTTACAGTCGAATACCCAGTACTTC. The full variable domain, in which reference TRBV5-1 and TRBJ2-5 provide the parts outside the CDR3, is KAGVTQTPRYLIKTRGQQVTLSCSPISGHRSVSWYQQTPGQGLQFLFEYFSETQRNKGNFPGRFSGRQFSNSRSEMNVSTLELGDSALYLCASSLQSNTQYFGPGTRLLVL.

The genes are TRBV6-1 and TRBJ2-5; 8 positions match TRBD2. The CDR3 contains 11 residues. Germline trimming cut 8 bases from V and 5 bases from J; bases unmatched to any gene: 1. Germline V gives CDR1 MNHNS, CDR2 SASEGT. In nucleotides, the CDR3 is TGTGCCAGCCGCGGGGGGGAGACCCAGTACTTC. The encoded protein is CASRGGETQYF.

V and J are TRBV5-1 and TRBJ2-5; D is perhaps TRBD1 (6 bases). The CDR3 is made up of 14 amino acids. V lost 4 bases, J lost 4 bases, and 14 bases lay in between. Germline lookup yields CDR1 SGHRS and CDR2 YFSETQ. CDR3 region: CASSTSRGVETQYF. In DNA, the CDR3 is TGCGCCAGCAGCACGAGCAGGGGCGTAGAGACCCAGTACTTC.

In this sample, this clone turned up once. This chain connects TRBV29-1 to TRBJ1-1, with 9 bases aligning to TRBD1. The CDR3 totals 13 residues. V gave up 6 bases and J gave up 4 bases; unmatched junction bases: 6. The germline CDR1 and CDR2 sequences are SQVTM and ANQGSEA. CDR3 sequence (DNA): TGCAGCGTAGATAACAGGGGGCTCACTGAAGCTTTCTTT. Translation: CSVDNRGLTEAFF.

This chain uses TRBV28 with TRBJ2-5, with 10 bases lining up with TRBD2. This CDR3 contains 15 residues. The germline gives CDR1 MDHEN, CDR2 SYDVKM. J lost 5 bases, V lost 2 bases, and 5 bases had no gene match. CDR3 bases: TGTGCCAGCAGTTTACTAGCGGGAGAATCGGAGACCCAGTACTTC. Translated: CASSLLAGESETQYF.

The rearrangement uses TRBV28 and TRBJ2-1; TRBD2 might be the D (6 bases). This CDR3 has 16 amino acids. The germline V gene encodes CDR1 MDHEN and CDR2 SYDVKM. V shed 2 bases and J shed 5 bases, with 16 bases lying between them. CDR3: CASSLPPGSANNEQFF. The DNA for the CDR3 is TGTGCCAGCAGTTTACCCCCCGGGAGCGCCAACAATGAGCAGTTCTTC.

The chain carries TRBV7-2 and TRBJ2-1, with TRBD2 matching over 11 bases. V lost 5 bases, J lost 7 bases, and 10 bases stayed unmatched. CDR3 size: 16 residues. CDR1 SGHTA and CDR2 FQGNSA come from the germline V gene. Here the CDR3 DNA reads TGTGCCAGCAGCGAACAACCCCTAGCGGGAGGTAATGAGCAGTTCTTC. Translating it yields CASSEQPLAGGNEQFF.

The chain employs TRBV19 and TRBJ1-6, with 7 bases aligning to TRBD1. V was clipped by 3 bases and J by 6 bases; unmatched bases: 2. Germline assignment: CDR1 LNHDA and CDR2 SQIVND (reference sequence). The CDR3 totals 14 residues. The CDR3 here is CASSMDRSNSPLHF. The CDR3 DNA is TGTGCCAGTAGTATGGACAGGAGTAATTCACCCCTCCACTTT.

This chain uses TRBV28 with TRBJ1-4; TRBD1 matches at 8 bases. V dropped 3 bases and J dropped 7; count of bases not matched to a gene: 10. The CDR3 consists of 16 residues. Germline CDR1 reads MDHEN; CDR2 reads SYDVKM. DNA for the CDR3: TGTGCCAGCAGTTTCCACACGACAGGGGTGGGTGAAAAACTGTTTTTT. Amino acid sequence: CASSFHTTGVGEKLFF.

The CDR3 protein is CSARIQGRQYF. DNA of the CDR3: TGCAGTGCTAGAATACAGGGTCGGCAGTACTTC. The chain is built from TRBV20-1 and TRBJ2-7; D might be TRBD1 (6 bases). The CDR3 has 11 residues. Germline lookup yields CDR1 DFQATT and CDR2 SNEGSKA (reference sequence). Trimming left V 2 bases short and J 9 bases short, with 11 bases between.

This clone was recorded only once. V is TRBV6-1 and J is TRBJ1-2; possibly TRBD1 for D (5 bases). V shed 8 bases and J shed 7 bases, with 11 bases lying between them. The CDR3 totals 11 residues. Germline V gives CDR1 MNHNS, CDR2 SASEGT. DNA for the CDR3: TGTGCCAGCGGGACTTTTCTTGGCTACACCTTC. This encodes CASGTFLGYTF.

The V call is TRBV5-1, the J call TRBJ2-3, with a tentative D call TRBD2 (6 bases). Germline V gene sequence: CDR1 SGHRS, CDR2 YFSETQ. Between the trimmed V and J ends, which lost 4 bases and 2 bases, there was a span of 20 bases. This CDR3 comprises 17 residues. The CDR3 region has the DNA TGCGCCAGCAGCGGGCCTCAGGAGGGAAGGCTCACAGATACGCAGTATTTT. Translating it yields CASSGPQEGRLTDTQYF.

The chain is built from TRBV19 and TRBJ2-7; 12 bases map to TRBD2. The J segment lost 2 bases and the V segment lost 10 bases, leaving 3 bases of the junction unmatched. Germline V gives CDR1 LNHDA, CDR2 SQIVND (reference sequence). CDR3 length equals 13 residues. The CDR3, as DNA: TGTGCCACCTCTAGCGGGAGGGCCTACGAGCAGTACTTC. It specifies CATSSGRAYEQYF. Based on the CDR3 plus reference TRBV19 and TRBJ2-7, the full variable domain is DGGITQSPKYLFRKEGQNVTLSCEQNLNHDAMYWYRQDPGQGLRLIYYSQIVNDFQKGDIAEGYSVSREKKESFPLTVTSAQKNPTAFYLCATSSGRAYEQYFGPGTRLTVT.